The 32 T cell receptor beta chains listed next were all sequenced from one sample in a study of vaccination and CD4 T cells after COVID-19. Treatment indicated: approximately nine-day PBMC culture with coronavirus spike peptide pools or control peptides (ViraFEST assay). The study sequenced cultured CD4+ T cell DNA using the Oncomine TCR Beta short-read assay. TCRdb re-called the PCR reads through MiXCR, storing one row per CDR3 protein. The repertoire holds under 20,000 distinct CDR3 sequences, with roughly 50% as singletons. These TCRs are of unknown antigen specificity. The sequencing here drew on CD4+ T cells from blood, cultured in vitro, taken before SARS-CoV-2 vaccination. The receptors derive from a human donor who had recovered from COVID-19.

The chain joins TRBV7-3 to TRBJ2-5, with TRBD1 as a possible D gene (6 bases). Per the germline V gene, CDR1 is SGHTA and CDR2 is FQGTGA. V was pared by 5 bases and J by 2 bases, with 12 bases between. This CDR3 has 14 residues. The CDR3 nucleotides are TGTGCCAGCAGCCAGGGGACGGAACAAGAGACCCAGTACTTC. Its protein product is CASSQGTEQETQYF.

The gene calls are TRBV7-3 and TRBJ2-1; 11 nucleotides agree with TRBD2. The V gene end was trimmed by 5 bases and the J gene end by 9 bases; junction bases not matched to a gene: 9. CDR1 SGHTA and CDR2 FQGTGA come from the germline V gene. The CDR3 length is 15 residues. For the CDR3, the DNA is TGTGCCAGCAGCAATTCCGGGACTAGCGGTGGTGAGCAGTTCTTC. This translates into CASSNSGTSGGEQFF.

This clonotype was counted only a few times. The CDR3 nucleotides are TGCAGTGCTAGAGAGGGAGTCTTACATAACTATGGCTACACCTTC. As protein: CSAREGVLHNYGYTF. The chain is built from TRBV20-1 and TRBJ1-2; D is unclear. CDR3 length: 15 residues. The germline V gene encodes CDR1 DFQATT and CDR2 SNEGSKA (reference sequence). Trimming cost V 0 bases and J 1 base, with 12 bases left between them.

In nucleotides, the CDR3 is TGTGCCAGCCGGGGAGAGTCTGAAGCTTTCTTT. Amino acids: CASRGESEAFF. The genes are TRBV6-1 and TRBJ1-1; D gene unclear. The CDR3 has 11 residues. V was pared by 8 bases and J by 6 bases, with 10 bases between. The germline V gene encodes CDR1 MNHNS and CDR2 SASEGT.

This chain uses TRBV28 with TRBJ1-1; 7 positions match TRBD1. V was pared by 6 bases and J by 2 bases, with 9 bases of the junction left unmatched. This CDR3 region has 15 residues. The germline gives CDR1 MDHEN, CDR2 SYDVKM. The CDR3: CASRTLDRSNTEAFF. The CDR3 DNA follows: TGTGCCAGCAGGACCTTGGACAGGTCCAACACTGAAGCTTTCTTT.

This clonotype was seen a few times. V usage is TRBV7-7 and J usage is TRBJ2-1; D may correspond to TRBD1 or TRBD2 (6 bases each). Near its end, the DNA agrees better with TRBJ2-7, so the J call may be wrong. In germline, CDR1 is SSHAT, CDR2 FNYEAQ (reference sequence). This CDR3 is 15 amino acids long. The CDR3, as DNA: TGTGCCAGCAGCTTATCTTCGGGAGAAGGGGGCGAGCAGTACTTC. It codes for CASSLSSGEGGEQYF.

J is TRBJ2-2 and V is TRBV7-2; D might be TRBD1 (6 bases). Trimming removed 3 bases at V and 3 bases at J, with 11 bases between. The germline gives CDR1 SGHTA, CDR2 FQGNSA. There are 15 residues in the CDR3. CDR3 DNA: TGTGCCAGCAGCTTGGTTCGGACAGACACCGGGGAGCTGTTTTTT. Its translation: CASSLVRTDTGELFF.

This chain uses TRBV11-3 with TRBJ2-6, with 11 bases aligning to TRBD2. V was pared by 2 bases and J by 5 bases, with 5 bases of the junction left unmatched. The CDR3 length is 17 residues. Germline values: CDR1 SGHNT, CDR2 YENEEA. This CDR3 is CASSLTSGRLRANVLTF. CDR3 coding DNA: TGTGCCAGCAGCTTAACTAGCGGGAGATTGAGGGCCAACGTCCTGACTTTC.

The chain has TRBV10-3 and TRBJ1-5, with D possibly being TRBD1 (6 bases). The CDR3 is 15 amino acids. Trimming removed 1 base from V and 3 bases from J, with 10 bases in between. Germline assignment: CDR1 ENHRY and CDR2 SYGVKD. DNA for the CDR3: TGTGCCATCAGTGAGTTAGGGGGTCTCAATCAGCCCCAGCATTTT. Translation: CAISELGGLNQPQHF.

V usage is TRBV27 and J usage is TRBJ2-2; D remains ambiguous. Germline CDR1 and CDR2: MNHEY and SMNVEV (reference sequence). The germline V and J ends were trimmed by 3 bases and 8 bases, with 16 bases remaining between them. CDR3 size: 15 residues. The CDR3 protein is CASSFYLGPPGELFF. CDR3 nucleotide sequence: TGTGCCAGCAGTTTCTACCTAGGCCCACCTGGGGAGCTGTTTTTT.

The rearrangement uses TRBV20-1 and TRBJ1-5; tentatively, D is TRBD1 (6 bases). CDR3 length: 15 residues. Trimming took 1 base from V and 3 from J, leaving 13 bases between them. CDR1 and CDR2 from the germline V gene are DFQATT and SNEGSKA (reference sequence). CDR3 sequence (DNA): TGCAGTGCTAGAGCCACAGGGACACTCAATCAGCCCCAGCATTTT. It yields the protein CSARATGTLNQPQHF.

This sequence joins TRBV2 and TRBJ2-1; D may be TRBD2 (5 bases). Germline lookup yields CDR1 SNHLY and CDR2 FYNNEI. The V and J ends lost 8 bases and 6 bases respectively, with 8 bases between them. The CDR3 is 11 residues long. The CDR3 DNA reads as TGTGCCAGCCGGGGAACCAATGAGCAGTTCTTC. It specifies CASRGTNEQFF.

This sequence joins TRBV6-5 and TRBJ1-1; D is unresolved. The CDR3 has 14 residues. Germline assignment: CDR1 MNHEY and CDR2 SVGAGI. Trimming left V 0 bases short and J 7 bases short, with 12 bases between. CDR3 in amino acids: CASSYSTPILEAFF. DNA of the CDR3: TGTGCCAGCAGTTACTCTACTCCGATCCTTGAAGCTTTCTTT.

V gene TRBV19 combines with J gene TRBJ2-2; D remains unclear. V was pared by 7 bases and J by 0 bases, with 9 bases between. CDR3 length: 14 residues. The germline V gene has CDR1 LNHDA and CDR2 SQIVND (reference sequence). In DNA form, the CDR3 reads TGTGCCAGTACCCCCAGAACGAACACCGGGGAGCTGTTTTTT. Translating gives CASTPRTNTGELFF.

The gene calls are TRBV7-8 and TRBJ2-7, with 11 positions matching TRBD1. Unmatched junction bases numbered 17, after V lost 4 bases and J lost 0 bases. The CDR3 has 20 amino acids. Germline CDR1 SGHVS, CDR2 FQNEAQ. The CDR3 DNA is TGTGCCAGCAGCTCATTAACTTCCGGGACAGGGGGTACCCTCTCCTACGAGCAGTACTTC. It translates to CASSSLTSGTGGTLSYEQYF.

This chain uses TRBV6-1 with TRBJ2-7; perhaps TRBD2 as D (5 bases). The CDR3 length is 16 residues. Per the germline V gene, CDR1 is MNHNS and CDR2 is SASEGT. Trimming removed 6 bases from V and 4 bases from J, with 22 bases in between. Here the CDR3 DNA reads TGTGCCAGCAGAAAAGAACCCGGGGTGGGAATGTACGAGCAGTACTTC. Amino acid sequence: CASRKEPGVGMYEQYF.

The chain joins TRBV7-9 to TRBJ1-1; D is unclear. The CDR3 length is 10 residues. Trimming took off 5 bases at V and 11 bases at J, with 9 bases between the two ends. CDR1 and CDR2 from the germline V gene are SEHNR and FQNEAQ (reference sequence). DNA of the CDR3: TGTGCCAGCAGCAACTCCGGGGCTTTCTTT. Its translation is CASSNSGAFF. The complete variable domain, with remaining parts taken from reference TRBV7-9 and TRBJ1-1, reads DTGVSQNPRHKITKRGQNVTFRCDPISEHNRLYWYRQTLGQGPEFLTYFQNEAQLEKSRLLSDRFSAERPKGSFSTLEIQRTEQGDSAMYLCASSNSGAFFGQGTRLTVV.

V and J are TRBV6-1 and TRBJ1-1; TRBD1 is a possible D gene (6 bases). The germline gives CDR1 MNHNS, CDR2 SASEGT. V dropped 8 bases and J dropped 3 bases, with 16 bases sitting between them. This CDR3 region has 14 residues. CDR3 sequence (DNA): TGTGCCAGCCGAAGAATCAGGGGAGACACTGAAGCTTTCTTT. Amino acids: CASRRIRGDTEAFF.

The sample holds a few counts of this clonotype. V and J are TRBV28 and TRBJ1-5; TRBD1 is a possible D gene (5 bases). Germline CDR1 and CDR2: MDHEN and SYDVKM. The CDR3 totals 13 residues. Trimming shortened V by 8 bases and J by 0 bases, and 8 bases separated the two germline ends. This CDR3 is CASQGASNQPQHF. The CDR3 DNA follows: TGTGCCAGCCAAGGGGCTAGCAATCAGCCCCAGCATTTT.

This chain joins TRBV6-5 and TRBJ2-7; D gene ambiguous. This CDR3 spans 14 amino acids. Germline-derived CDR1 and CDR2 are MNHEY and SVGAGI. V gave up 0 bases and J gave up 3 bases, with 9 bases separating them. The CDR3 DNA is TGTGCCAGCAGTTACTCCCCGGACGGCTACGAGCAGTACTTC. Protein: CASSYSPDGYEQYF.

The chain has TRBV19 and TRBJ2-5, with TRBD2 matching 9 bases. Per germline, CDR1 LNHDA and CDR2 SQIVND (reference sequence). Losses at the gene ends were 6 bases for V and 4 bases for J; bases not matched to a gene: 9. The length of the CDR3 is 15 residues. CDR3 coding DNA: TGTGCCAGTAGCAAAATAAGCGGGGGGCTAGAGACCCAGTACTTC. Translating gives CASSKISGGLETQYF.

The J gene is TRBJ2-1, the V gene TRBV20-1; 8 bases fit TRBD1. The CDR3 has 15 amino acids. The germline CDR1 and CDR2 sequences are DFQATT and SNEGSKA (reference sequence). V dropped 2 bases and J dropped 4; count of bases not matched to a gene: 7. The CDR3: CSARRTGTIYNEQFF. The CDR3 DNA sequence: TGCAGTGCTAGAAGGACAGGGACGATTTACAATGAGCAGTTCTTC.

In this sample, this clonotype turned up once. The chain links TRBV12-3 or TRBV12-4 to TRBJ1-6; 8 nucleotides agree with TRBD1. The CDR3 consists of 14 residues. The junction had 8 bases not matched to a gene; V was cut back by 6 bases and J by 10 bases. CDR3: CASRVTGTGSPLHF. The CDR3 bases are TGTGCCAGCAGGGTGACAGGGACAGGCTCACCCCTCCACTTT.

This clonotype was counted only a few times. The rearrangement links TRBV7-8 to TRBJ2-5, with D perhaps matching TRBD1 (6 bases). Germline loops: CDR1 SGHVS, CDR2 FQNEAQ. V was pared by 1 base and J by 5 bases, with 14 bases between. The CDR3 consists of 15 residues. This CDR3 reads CASSLGARGPETQYF. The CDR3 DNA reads TGTGCCAGCAGCTTAGGAGCCAGGGGACCGGAGACCCAGTACTTC. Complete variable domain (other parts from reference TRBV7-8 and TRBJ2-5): GAGVSQSPRYKVAKRGQDVALRCDPISGHVSLFWYQQALGQGPEFLTYFQNEAQLDKSGLPSDRFFAERPEGSVSTLKIQRTQQEDSAVYLCASSLGARGPETQYFGPGTRLLVL.

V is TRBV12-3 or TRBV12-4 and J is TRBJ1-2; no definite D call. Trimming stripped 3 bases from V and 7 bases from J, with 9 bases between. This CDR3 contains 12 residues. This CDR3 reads CASSFSTSGYTF. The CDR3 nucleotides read TGTGCCAGCAGTTTCTCGACGAGTGGCTACACCTTC.

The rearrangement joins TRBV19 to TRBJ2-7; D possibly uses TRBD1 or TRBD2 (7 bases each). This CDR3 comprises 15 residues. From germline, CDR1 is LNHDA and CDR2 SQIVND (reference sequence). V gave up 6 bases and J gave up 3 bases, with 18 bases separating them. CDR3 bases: TGTGCCAGTAGGCTTCAGGGGGAGGGCCTCTACGAGCAGTACTTC. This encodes CASRLQGEGLYEQYF. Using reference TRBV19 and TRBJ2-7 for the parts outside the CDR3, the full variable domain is DGGITQSPKYLFRKEGQNVTLSCEQNLNHDAMYWYRQDPGQGLRLIYYSQIVNDFQKGDIAEGYSVSREKKESFPLTVTSAQKNPTAFYLCASRLQGEGLYEQYFGPGTRLTVT.

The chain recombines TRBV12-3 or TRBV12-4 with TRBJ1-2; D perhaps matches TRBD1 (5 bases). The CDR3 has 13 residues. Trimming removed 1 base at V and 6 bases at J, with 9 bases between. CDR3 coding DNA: TGTGCCAGCAGTTTAGTCCCGGGACATGGCTACACCTTC. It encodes CASSLVPGHGYTF.

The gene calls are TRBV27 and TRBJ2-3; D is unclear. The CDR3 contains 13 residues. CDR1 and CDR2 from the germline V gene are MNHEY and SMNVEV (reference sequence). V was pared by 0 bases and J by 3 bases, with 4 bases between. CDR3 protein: CASSLSRTDTQYF. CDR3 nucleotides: TGTGCCAGCAGTTTATCTAGGACAGATACGCAGTATTTT.

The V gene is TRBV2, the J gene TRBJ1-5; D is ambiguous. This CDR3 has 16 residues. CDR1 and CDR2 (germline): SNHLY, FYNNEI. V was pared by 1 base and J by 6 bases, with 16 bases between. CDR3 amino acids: CASSEGRLERGQPQHF. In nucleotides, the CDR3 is TGTGCCAGCAGTGAAGGGCGCCTGGAGAGAGGTCAGCCCCAGCATTTT. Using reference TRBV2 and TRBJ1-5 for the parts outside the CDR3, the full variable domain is EPEVTQTPSHQVTQMGQEVILRCVPISNHLYFYWYRQILGQKVEFLVSFYNNEISEKSEIFDDQFSVERPDGSNFTLKIRSTKLEDSAMYFCASSEGRLERGQPQHFGDGTRLSIL.

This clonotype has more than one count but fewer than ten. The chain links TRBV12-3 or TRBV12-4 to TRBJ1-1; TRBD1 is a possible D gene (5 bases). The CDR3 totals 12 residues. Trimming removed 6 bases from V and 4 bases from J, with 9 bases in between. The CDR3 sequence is CASRAGGTEAFF. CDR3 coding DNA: TGTGCCAGCAGGGCGGGGGGCACTGAAGCTTTCTTT.

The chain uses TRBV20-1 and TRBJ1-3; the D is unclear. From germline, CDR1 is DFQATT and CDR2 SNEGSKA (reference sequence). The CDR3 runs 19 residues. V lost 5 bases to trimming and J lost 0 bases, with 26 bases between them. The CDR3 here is CSARRPNSHPPFSGNTIYF. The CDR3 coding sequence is TGCAGTGCTCGCCGACCGAACTCCCATCCCCCGTTCTCTGGAAACACCATATATTTT.

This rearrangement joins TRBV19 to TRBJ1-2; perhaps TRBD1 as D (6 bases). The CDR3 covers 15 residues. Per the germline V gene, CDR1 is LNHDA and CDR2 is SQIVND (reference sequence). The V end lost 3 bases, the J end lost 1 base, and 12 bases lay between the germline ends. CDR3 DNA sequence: TGTGCCAGTAGTATCGAAGCCAGGGGTAACTATGGCTACACCTTC. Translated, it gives CASSIEARGNYGYTF.